This entry features one T cell receptor beta chain sequence. The antigen is unknown. The sample belongs to a study of cytomegalovirus exposure and HLA in healthy donors. The PCR was carried out with 60 Vbeta primers and 13 Jbeta primers. Sequenced by immunoSEQ multiplex PCR; TCRdb stores in-frame clones only, minus some. The data contain around 140,000 clones, roughly 80% of them singletons. The CDR3 has 21 amino acids. V trimming: 5 bases; J trimming: 0 bases; junction bases outside the gene matches: 19. Per the germline V gene, CDR1 is SGHTA and CDR2 is FQGTGA. Study conclusions and caveats: The study put 150 to 200 TCR beta chains on its list as cytomegalovirus-associated.

Sequencing was done on a sample of PBMCs. The clonotype comes from a woman aged 30 to 39 in good health and CMV-seronegative. V is TRBV7-3 and J is TRBJ1-3; 10 nucleotides agree with TRBD1. CDR3 region: CASSTIPRDRGLKHSGNTIYF. CDR3 DNA sequence: TGTGCCAGCAGCACCATACCCCGGGACAGGGGCCTTAAACACTCTGGAAACACCATATATTTT. The complete variable domain, with remaining parts taken from reference TRBV7-3 and TRBJ1-3, reads GAGVSQTPSNKVTEKGKYVELRCDPISGHTALYWYRQSLGQGPEFLIYFQGTGAADDSGLPNDRFFAVRPEGSVSTLKIQRTERGDSAVYLCASSTIPRDRGLKHSGNTIYFGEGSWLTVV.